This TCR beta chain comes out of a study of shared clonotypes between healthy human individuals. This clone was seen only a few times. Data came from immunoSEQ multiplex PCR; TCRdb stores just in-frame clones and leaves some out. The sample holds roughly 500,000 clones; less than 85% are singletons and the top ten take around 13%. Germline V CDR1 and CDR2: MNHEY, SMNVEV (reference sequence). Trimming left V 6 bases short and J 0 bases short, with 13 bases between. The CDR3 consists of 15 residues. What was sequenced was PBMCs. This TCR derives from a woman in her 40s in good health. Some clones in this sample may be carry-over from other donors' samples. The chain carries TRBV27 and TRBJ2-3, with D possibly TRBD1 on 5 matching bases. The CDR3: CASSQDRASTDTQYF. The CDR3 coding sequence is TGTGCCAGCAGCCAAGACAGAGCTAGCACAGATACGCAGTATTTT.